This TCR beta chain was recovered during a study of blood T cells in healthy people across ages. General study findings and limits: Reliance upon unsorted PBMCs precluded definitive naive versus antigen-experienced comparison. Age brought a roughly linear fall in TCR beta diversity measured per million T cells.

Primers used in a second PCR of roughly 6 to 11 cycles were a sample-barcoded 5' primer and a J-beta primer mix. Every cDNA molecule bore a tag from a template-switch adaptor containing 12 random nucleotides. TCRdb redid the calling of the 5' RACE reads with MiXCR, one entry per CDR3 protein. The top ten hold roughly 30% of the sample, which has fewer than 800,000 distinct CDR3 sequences, around 45% seen once. In this sample, this clonotype turned up a few times. The antigen remains undetermined. Trimming cost V 4 bases and J 4 bases, with 12 bases left between them. The CDR3 totals 14 residues. Per germline, CDR1 SGHTA and CDR2 FQGNSA.

The sample taken for sequencing was blood. This clonotype originated in a woman aged 60-75 years in good health. This sequence joins TRBV7-2 and TRBJ2-3; D may be TRBD1 or TRBD2 (7 bases each). This CDR3 is CASSSQGGADTQYF. The CDR3 bases are TGTGCCAGCAGCTCCCAGGGGGGGGCAGATACGCAGTATTTT.